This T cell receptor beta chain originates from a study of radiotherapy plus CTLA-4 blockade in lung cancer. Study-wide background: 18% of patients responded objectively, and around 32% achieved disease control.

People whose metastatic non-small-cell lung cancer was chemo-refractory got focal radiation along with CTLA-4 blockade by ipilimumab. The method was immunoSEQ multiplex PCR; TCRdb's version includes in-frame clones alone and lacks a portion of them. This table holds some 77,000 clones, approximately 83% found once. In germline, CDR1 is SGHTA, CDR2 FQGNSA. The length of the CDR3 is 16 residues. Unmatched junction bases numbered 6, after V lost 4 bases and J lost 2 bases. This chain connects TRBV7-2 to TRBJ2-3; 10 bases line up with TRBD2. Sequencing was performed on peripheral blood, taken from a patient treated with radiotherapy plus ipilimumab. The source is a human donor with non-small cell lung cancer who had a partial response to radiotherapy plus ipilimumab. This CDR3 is CASSSPLAGLTDTQYF. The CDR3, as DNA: TGTGCCAGCAGCTCACCACTAGCGGGGCTCACAGATACGCAGTATTTT.